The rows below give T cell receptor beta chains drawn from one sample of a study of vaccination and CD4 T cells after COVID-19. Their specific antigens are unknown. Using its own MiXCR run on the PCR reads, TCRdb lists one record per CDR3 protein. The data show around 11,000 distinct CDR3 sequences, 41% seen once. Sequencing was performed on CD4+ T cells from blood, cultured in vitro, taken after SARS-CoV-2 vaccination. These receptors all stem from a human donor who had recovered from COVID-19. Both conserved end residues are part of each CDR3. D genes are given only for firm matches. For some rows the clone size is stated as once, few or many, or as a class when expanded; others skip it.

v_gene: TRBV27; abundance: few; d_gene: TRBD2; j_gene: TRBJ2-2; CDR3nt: TGTGCCAGCAGTTCTAGCGGGAGGAGGGGCGGGGAGCTGTTTTTT; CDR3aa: CASSSSGRRGGELFF
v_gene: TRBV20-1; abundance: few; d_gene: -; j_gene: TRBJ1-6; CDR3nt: TGCAGTGCTAGAGTGAGGCTTGGAGTGGGGTCACCCCTCCACTTT; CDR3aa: CSARVRLGVGSPLHF
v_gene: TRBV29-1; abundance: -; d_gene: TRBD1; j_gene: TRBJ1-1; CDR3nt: TGCAGCGTCAGGACAGGCTGGGACACTGAAGCTTTCTTT; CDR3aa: CSVRTGWDTEAFF
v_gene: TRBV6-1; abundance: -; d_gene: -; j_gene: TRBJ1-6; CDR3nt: TGTGCCAGCACCCCCCGGGACAACGCGCCCCTCCACTTT; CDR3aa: CASTPRDNAPLHF
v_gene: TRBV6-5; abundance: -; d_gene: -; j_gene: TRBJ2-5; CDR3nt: TGTGCCAGCAGTTACCTCGCTGGGGGCAGGGGCCAAGAGACCCAGTACTTC; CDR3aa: CASSYLAGGRGQETQYF
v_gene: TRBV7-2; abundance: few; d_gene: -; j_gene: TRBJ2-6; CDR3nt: TGTGCCAGCAGCTCCTACCTCTCTGGGGCCAACGTCCTGACTTTC; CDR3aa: CASSSYLSGANVLTF
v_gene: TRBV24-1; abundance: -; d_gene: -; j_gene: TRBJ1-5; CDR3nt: TGTGCCACCAGTGATTCAAGGGCCGGCAATCAGCCCCAGCATTTT; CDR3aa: CATSDSRAGNQPQHF
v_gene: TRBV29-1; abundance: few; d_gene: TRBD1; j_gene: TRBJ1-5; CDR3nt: TGCAGCGTCCGCACAGGGGTCAGCAATCAGCCCCAGCATTTT; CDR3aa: CSVRTGVSNQPQHF
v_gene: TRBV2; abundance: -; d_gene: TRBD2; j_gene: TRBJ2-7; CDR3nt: TGTGCCAGCAGTCCGAGGACTAGCGGGATCTACGAGCAGTACTTC; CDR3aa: CASSPRTSGIYEQYF
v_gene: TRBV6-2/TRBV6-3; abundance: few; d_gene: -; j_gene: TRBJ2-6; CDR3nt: TGTGCCAGCACCCCAATTCTAGGTGGCTCTGGGGCCAACGTCCTGACTTTC; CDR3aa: CASTPILGGSGANVLTF
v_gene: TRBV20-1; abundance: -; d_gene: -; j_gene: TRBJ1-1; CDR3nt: TGCAGTGCGCTGGAGTCCTGGGGCGCTGAAGCTTTCTTT; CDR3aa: CSALESWGAEAFF
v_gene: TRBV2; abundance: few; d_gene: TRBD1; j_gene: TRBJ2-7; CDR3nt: TGTGCCAGCAGGGACAGGGCCTACGAGCAGTACTTC; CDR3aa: CASRDRAYEQYF
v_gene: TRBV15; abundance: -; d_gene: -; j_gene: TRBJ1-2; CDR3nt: TGTGCCACCGCAGGGAACTATGGCTACACCTTC; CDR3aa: CATAGNYGYTF
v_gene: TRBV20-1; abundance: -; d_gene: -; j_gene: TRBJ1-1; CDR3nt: TGCAGTACCCGGGACCTGGGTGGGGGCACTGAAGCTTTCTTT; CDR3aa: CSTRDLGGGTEAFF
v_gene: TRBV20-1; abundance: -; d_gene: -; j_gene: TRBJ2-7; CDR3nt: TGCAGTTTCCGGAGGTGGGGTCCCGAGCAGTACTTC; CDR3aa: CSFRRWGPEQYF
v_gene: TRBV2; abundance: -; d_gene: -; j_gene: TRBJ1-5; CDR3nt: TGTGCCAGCATTAGCGGCAGGGGTTATAGCAATCAGCCCCAGCATTTT; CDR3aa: CASISGRGYSNQPQHF
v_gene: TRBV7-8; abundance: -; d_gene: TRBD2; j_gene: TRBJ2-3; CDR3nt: TGTGCCAGCAGCCTATCCATGGGTAGCGGGAGCTTCCGAGATACGCAGTATTTT; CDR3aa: CASSLSMGSGSFRDTQYF
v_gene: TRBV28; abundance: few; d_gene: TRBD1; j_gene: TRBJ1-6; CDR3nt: TGTGCCAGCAGTCCAACACAGGGGGCGACCTATAATTCACCCCTCCACTTT; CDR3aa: CASSPTQGATYNSPLHF
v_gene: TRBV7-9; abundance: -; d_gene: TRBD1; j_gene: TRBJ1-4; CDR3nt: TGTGCCAGCAGCAAAGGGGTAGAGGGGGCGAATGAAAAACTGTTTTTT; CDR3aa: CASSKGVEGANEKLFF
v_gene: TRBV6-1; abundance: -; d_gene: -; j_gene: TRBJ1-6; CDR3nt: TGTGCCAGCACCGCAGACCGAGCACTAAATTCACCCCTCCACTTT; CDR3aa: CASTADRALNSPLHF
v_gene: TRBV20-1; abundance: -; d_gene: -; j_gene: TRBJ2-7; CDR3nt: TGCAGTGCTAGATCCGGCAGGAGCTCCTACGAGCAGTACTTC; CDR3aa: CSARSGRSSYEQYF
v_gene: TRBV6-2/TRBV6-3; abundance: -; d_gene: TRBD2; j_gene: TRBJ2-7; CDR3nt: TGTGCCAGCGGCTTTTGGCTAGCGGGAGGCGAGCAGTACTTC; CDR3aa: CASGFWLAGGEQYF
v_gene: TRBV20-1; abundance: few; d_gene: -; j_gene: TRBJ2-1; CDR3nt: TGCAGTGCAATAGTGGGCTACAATGAGCAGTTCTTC; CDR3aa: CSAIVGYNEQFF
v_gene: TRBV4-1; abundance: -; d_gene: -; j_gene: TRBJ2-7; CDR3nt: TGCGCCAGCAGCCGACAGGAGGGTTACGAGCAGTACTTC; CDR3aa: CASSRQEGYEQYF
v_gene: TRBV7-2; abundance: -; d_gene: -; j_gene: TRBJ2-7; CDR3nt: TGTGCCAGCAGCTCCTCCGGACCGAGCTCCTACGAGCAGTACTTC; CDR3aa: CASSSSGPSSYEQYF
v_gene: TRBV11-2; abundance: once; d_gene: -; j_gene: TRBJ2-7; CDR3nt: TGTGCCAGCAGCCACCCCGCAGGTTCCTACGAGCAGTACTTC; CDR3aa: CASSHPAGSYEQYF
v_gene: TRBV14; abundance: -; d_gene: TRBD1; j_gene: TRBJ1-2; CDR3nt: TGTGCCAGCAGCCAAGCGGAAGGCAGGGGGCACGGCTACACCTTC; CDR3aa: CASSQAEGRGHGYTF
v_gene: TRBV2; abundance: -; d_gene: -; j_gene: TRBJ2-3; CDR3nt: TGTGCCAGCAGTGAAACAAGGGGTCGTGGCACAGATACGCAGTATTTT; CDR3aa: CASSETRGRGTDTQYF
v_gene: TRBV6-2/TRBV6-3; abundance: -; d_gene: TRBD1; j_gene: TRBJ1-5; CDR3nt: TGTGCCAGCAGTTACATCCGGTTGACAGGGGGCGAGCCCCAGCATTTT; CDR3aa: CASSYIRLTGGEPQHF
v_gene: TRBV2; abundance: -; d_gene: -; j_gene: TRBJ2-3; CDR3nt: TGTGTCCCAAAGGGGGAGACAGATACGCAGTATTTT; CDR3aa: CVPKGETDTQYF
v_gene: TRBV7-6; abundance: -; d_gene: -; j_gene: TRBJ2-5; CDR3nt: TGTGCCAGCAGCCCCCGGGAGACCCAGTACTTC; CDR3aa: CASSPRETQYF
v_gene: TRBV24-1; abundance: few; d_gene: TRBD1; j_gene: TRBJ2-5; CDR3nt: TGTGCCACCAGTGATTCCGCAGGACAGGGGGATTTTCAAGAGACCCAGTACTTC; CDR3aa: CATSDSAGQGDFQETQYF
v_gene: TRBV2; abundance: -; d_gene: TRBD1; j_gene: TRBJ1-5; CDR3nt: TGTGCCAGCAGCGGGACAGGTTTAAGCAATCAGCCCCAGCATTTT; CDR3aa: CASSGTGLSNQPQHF
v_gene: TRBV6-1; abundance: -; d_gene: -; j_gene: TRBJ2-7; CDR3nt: TGTGCCAGCAGTCAAACAGGGCCCCCCTACGAGCAGTACTTC; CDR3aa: CASSQTGPPYEQYF
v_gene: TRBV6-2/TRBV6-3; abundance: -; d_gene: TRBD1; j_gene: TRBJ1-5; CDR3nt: TGTGCCAGCAGACCAACAGGGGTAGGCCAGCCCCAGCATTTT; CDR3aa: CASRPTGVGQPQHF
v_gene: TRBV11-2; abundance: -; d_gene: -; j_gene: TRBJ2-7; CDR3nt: TGTGCCAGCAGCACCTCCCTACAGGGTAACGAGCAGTACTTC; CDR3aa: CASSTSLQGNEQYF
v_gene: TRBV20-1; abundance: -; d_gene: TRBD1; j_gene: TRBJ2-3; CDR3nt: TGCAGTGCCCTCGGGACAGGGAGTCCCACAGATACGCAGTATTTT; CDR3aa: CSALGTGSPTDTQYF
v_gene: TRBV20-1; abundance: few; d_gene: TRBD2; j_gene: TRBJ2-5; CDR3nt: TGCAGTGCTAGATCGCTTGGGACTAGCGGGACTGAGTACTTC; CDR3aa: CSARSLGTSGTEYF
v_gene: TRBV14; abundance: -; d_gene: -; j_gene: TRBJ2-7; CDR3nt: TGTGCCAGCAGCCAAGATCCCCGTTTCTCCTACGAGCAGTACTTC; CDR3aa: CASSQDPRFSYEQYF
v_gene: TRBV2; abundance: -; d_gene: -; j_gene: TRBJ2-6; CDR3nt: TGTGCCAGCAGTGTGACGTCTGGCGTCCTGACTTTC; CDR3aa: CASSVTSGVLTF